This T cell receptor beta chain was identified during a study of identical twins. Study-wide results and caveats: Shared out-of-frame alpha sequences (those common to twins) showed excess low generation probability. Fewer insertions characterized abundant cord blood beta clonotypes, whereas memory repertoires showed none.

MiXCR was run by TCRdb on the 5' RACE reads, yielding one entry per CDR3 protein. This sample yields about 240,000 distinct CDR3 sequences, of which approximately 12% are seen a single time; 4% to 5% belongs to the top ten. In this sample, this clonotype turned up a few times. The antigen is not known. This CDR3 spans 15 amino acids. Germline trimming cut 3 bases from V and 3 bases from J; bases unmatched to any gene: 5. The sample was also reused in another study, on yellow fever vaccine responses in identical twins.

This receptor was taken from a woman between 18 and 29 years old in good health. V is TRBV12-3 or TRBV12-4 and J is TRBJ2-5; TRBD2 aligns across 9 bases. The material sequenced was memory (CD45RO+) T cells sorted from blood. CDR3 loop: CASSLASGTKETQYF. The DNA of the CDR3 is TGTGCCAGCAGTTTGGCTAGCGGGACCAAAGAGACCCAGTACTTC.